This T cell receptor (beta chain) was captured by sequencing in a study of T cell responses to AZD1222 COVID-19 vaccine. Overall study findings and caveats: Just a handful of people given AZD1222 tested seropositive at baseline.

The CDR3 sequence is 16 residues long. CDR1 and CDR2 from the germline V gene are SGHTA and FQGNSA. The J segment lost 8 bases and the V segment lost 5 bases, leaving 16 bases of the junction unmatched. The repertoire was sequenced with immunoSEQ multiplex PCR; TCRdb's copy has only in-frame clones and lacks some. This sample carries tens of thousands of clones, over 75% of them seen once, and the ten largest clones take approximately 4.5%. About this clone itself: Antigen unknown.

The starting material was peripheral blood, obtained on day 0 of MenACWY control vaccination. The receptor was isolated from an adult in good health. The J gene is TRBJ1-2, the V gene TRBV7-2, with 8 bases matching TRBD1. CDR3 bases: TGTGCCAGCAGCCCAAGCGGACAGGGTCGACTGCGAGGCTACACCTTC. This codes for CASSPSGQGRLRGYTF.